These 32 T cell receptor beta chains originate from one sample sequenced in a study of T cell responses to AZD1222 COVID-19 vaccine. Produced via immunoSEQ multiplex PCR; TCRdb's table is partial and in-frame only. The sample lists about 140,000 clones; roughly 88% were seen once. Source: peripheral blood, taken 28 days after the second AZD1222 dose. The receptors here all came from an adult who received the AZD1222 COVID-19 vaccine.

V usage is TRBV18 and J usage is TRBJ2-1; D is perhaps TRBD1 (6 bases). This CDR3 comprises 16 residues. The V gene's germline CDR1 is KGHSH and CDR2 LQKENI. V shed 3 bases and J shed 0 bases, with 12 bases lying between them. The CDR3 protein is CASSPPGTFSYNEQFF. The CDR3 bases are TGTGCCAGCTCACCGCCGGGGACATTCTCCTACAATGAGCAGTTCTTC.

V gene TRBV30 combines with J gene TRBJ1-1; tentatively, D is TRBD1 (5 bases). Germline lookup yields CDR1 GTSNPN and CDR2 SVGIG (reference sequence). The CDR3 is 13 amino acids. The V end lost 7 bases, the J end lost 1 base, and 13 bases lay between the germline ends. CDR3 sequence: CASEPGGNTEAFF. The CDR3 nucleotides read TGTGCCTCGGAACCGGGGGGGAACACTGAAGCTTTCTTT.

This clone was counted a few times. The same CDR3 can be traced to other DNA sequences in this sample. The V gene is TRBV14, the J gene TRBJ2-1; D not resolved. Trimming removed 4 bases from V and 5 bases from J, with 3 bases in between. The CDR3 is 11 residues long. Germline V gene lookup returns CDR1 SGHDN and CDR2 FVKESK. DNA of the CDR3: TGTGCCAGCAGCCTCAACAATGAGCAGTTCTTC. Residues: CASSLNNEQFF. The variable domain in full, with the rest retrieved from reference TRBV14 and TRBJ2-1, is EAGVTQFPSHSVIEKGQTVTLRCDPISGHDNLYWYRRVMGKEIKFLLHFVKESKQDESGMPNNRFLAERTGGTYSTLKVQPAELEDSGVYFCASSLNNEQFFGPGTRLTVL.

The DNA for the CDR3 is TGTGCCAGTAGTAGACAGGCGAACACTGAAGCTTTCTTT. Protein: CASSRQANTEAFF. V is TRBV19 and J is TRBJ1-1, with D possibly matching TRBD1 (6 bases). CDR1 is LNHDA and CDR2 is SQIVND in the germline V gene (reference sequence). V was pared by 4 bases and J by 1 base, with 7 bases between. There are 13 residues in the CDR3.

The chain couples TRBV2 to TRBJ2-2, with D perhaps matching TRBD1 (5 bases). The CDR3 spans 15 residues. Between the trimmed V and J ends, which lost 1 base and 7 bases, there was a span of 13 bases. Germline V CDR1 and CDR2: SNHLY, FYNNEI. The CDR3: CASSEGQGTGGELFF. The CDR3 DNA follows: TGTGCCAGCAGTGAAGGTCAGGGAACAGGCGGGGAGCTGTTTTTT.

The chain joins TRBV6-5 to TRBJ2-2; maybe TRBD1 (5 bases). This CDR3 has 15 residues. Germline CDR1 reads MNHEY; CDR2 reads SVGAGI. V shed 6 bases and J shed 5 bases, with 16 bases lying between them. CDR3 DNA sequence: TGTGCCAGCAGACTCCGGACAAGGGGAACCGGGGAGCTGTTTTTT. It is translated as CASRLRTRGTGELFF.

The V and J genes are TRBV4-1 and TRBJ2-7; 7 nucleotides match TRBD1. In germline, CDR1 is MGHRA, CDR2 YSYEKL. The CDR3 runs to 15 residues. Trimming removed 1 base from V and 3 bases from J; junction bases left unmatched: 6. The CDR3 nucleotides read TGCGCCAGCAGCCAAGTGTCGGGACAGAGCTACGAGCAGTACTTC. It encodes CASSQVSGQSYEQYF.

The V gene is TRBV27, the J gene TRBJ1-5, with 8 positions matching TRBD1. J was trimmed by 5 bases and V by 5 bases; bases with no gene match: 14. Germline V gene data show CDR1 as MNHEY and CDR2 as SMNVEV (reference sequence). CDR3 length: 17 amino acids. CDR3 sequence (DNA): TGTGCCAGCAGTCCTACCGCCGCAGGGGGCGGGGATCAGCCCCAGCATTTT. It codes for CASSPTAAGGGDQPQHF.

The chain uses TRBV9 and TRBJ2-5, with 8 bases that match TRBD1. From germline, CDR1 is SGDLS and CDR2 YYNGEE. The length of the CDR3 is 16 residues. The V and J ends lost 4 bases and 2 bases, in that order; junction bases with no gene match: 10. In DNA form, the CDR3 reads TGTGCCAGCAGCCCCCCAAGACAGGGGTGGCAAGAGACCCAGTACTTC. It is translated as CASSPPRQGWQETQYF. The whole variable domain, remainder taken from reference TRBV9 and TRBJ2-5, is DSGVTQTPKHLITATGQRVTLRCSPRSGDLSVYWYQQSLDQGLQFLIQYYNGEERAKGNILERFSAQQFPDLHSELNLSSLELGDSALYFCASSPPRQGWQETQYFGPGTRLLVL.

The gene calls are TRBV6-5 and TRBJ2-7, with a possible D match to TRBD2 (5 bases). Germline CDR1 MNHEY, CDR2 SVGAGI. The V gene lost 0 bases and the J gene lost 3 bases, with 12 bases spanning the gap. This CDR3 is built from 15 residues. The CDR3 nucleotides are TGTGCCAGCAGTTACTCGAGACTAACCCACTACGAGCAGTACTTC. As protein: CASSYSRLTHYEQYF.

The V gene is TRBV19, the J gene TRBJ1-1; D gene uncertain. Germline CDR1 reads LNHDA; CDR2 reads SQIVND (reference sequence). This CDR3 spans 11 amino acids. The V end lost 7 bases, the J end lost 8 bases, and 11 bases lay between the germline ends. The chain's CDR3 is CASNAAGEAFF. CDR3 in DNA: TGTGCCAGTAACGCCGCGGGGGAAGCTTTCTTT. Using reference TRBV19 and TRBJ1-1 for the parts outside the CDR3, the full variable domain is DGGITQSPKYLFRKEGQNVTLSCEQNLNHDAMYWYRQDPGQGLRLIYYSQIVNDFQKGDIAEGYSVSREKKESFPLTVTSAQKNPTAFYLCASNAAGEAFFGQGTRLTVV.

The CDR3 spells CASSPHEWGGYEQYF. DNA for the CDR3: TGTGCCAGCAGCCCGCATGAGTGGGGGGGTTACGAGCAGTACTTC. The chain carries TRBV9 and TRBJ2-7; 7 nucleotides align to TRBD2. V gave up 4 bases and J gave up 4 bases; unmatched junction bases: 11. CDR1 SGDLS and CDR2 YYNGEE come from the germline V gene. This CDR3 has 15 amino acids.

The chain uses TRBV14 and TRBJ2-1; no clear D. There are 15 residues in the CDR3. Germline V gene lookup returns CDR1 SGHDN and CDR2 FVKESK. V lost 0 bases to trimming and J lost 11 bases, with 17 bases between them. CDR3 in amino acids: CASSQDKRLLGKQFF. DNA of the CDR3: TGTGCCAGCAGCCAAGATAAGCGCCTCTTAGGGAAGCAGTTCTTC.

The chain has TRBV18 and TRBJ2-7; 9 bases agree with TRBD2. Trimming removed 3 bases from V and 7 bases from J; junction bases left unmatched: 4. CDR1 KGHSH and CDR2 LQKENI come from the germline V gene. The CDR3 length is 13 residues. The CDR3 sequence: CASSPGLAGEQYF. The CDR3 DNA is TGTGCCAGCTCACCGGGACTAGCTGGGGAGCAGTACTTC.

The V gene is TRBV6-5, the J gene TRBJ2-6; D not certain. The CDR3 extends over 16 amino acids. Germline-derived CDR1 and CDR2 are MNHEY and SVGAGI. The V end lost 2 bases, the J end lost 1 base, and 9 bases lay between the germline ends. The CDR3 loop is CASSYRGTSGANVLTF. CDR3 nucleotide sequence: TGTGCCAGCAGTTACCGCGGCACATCTGGGGCCAACGTCCTGACTTTC.

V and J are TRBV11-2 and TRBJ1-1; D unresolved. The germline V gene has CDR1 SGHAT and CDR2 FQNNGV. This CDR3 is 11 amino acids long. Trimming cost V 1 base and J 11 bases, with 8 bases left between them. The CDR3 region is CASSLGGSAFF. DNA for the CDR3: TGTGCCAGCAGCTTAGGGGGTTCGGCTTTCTTT.

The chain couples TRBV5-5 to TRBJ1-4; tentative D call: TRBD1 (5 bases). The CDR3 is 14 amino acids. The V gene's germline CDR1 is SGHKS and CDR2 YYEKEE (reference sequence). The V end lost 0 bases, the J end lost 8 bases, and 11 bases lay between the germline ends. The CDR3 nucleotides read TGTGCCAGCAGCTTGGTTCAGGGAGGAGAAAAACTGTTTTTT. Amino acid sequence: CASSLVQGGEKLFF.

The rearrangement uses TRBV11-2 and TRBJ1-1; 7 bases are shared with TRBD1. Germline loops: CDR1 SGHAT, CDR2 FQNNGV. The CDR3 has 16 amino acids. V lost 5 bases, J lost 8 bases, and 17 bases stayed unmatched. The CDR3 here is CASSTRTGYRMREAFF. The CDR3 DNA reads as TGTGCCAGCAGCACACGGACAGGATACCGTATGAGGGAAGCTTTCTTT.

CDR3 coding DNA: TGTGCTAGTGGTTTGGTACGAGTCAGCCCGCTCGGCATGAACACTGAAGCTTTCTTT. It yields the protein CASGLVRVSPLGMNTEAFF. The J gene is TRBJ1-1, the V gene TRBV12-5, with D uncertain. Per the germline V gene, CDR1 is LGHNT and CDR2 is FRNRAP. The V end lost 0 bases, the J end lost 0 bases, and 20 bases lay between the germline ends. The CDR3 has 19 amino acids.

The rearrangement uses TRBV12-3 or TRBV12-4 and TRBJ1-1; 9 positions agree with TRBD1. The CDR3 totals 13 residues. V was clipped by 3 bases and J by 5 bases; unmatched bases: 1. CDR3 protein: CASSFDRGTEAFF. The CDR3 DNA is TGTGCCAGCAGTTTTGACAGGGGGACTGAAGCTTTCTTT.

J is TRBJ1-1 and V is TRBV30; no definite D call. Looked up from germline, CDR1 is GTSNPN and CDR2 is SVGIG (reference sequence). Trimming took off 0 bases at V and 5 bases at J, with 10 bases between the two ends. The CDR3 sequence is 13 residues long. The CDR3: CAWSVQGNTEAFF. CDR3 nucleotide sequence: TGTGCCTGGAGTGTACAAGGTAATACTGAAGCTTTCTTT.

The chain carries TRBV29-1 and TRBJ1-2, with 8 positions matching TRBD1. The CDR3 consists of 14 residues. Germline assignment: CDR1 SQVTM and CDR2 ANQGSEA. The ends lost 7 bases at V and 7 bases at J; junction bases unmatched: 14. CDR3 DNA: TGCAGCGGACAGGGGCCCTCCGTCGCGGGTGGCTACACCTTC. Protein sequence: CSGQGPSVAGGYTF.

CDR3 bases: TGTGCCAGCAGGCTAGGACAGGTGAATGGCTACACCTTC. Protein product: CASRLGQVNGYTF. The chain uses TRBV6-5 and TRBJ1-2; 7 nucleotides match TRBD1. The germline CDR1 and CDR2 sequences are MNHEY and SVGAGI. The CDR3 spans 13 residues. V was clipped by 6 bases and J by 6 bases; unmatched bases: 7.

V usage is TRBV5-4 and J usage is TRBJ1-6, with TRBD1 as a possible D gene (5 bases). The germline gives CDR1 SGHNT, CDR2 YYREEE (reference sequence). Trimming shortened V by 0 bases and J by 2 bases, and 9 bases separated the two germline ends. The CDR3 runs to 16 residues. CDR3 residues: CASSLGGGAYNSPLHF. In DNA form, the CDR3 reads TGTGCCAGCAGCTTGGGTGGGGGGGCCTATAATTCACCCCTCCACTTT.

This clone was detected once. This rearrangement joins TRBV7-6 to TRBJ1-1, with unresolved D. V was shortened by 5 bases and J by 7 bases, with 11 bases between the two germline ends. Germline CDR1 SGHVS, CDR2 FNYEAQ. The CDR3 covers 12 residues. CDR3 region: CASSMRSGEAFF. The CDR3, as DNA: TGTGCCAGCAGCATGAGATCAGGTGAAGCTTTCTTT.

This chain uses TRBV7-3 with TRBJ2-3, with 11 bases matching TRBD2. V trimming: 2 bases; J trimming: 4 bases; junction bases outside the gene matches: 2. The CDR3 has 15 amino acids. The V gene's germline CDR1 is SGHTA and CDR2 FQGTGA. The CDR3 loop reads CASSLGTSGPDTQYF. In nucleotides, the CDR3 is TGTGCCAGCAGCTTAGGGACTAGCGGCCCAGATACGCAGTATTTT.

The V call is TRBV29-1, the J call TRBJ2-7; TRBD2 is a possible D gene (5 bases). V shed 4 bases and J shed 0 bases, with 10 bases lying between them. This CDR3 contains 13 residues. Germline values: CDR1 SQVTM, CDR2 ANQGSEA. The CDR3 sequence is CSVAAGVSYEQYF. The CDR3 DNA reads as TGCAGCGTTGCAGCCGGGGTCTCCTACGAGCAGTACTTC.

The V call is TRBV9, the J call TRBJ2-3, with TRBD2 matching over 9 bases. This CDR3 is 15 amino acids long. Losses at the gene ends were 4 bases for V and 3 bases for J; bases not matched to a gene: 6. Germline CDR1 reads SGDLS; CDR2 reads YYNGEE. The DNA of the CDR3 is TGTGCCAGCAGCCTCGGTCTAGCGGGGACAGATACGCAGTATTTT. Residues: CASSLGLAGTDTQYF.

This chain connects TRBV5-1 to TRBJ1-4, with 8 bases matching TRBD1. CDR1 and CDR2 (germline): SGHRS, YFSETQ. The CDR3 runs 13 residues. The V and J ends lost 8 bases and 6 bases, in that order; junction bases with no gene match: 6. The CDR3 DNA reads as TGCGCCAGTGGAGCAGGGGGCGATGAAAAACTGTTTTTT. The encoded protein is CASGAGGDEKLFF.

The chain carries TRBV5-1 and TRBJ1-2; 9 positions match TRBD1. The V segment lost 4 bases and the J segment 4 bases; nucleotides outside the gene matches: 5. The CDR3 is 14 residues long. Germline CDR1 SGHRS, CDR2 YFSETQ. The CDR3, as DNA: TGCGCCAGCAGCCAAGGACAGGGGATCTATGGCTACACCTTC. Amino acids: CASSQGQGIYGYTF. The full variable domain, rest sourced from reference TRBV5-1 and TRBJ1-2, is KAGVTQTPRYLIKTRGQQVTLSCSPISGHRSVSWYQQTPGQGLQFLFEYFSETQRNKGNFPGRFSGRQFSNSRSEMNVSTLELGDSALYLCASSQGQGIYGYTFGSGTRLTVV.

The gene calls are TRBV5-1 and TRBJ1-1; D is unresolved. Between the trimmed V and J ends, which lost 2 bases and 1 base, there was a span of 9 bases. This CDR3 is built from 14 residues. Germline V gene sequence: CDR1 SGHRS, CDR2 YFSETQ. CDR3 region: CASSFNSGNTEAFF. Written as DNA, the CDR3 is TGCGCCAGCAGCTTTAATTCGGGGAACACTGAAGCTTTCTTT.

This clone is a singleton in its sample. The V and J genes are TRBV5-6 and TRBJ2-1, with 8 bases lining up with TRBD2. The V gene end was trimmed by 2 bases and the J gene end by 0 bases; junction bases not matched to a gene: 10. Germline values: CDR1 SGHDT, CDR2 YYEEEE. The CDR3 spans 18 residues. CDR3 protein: CASSFRLSGVSSYNEQFF. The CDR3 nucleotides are TGTGCCAGCAGCTTTAGGCTTAGCGGGGTGAGCTCCTACAATGAGCAGTTCTTC.